This T cell receptor (beta chain) was recorded in a study of OX40 agonist ivuxolimab in advanced cancers. As for the study in general: Patients were given ivuxolimab, an antibody that agonizes OX40 (CD134). Three patients got partial responses; one had hepatocellular carcinoma and two had cutaneous melanoma.

Profiled with immunoSEQ multiplex PCR; TCRdb holds only in-frame clones, not every one. The sample holds about 63,000 clones, roughly 80% seen once. With 5 bases clipped from V and 6 bases from J, the junction kept 4 bases outside the gene matches. The CDR3 runs 13 residues. The germline V gene has CDR1 SGHAT and CDR2 FQNNGV. The sequence was collected from an adult with an advanced solid tumor such as melanoma, head and neck, liver or kidney cancer. The sample was CD4+ or CD8+ T cells sorted from blood, taken in a trial of the OX40 agonist ivuxolimab. The V gene is TRBV11-2, the J gene TRBJ2-1; 7 nucleotides match TRBD2. CDR3 residues: CASSRTSGNEQFF. The CDR3 DNA follows: TGTGCCAGCAGCCGGACTAGTGGCAATGAGCAGTTCTTC. The full variable domain, in which reference TRBV11-2 and TRBJ2-1 provide the parts outside the CDR3, is EAGVAQSPRYKIIEKRQSVAFWCNPISGHATLYWYQQILGQGPKLLIQFQNNGVVDDSQLPKDRFSAERLKGVDSTLKIQPAKLEDSAVYLCASSRTSGNEQFFGPGTRLTVL.